This TCR beta chain comes out of a study of T cell repertoires in cytomegalovirus infection. Study details: Indicated by public TCR beta signatures were CMV infection and matching HLA type.

This clonotype was seen more than once but under ten times. The antigen remains unidentified. TCRdb itself ran the reads through MiXCR, one entry per CDR3 protein. The table includes approximately 220,000 distinct CDR3 sequences, around 35% detected once. CDR1 and CDR2 from the germline V gene are SGHAT and FQNNGV. The CDR3 has 17 amino acids. V trimming: 3 bases; J trimming: 2 bases; junction bases outside the gene matches: 7. The material was CD8+ T cells from cultured PBMCs, obtained from culture after CMV antigen stimulation. V and J are TRBV11-2 and TRBJ1-3; 10 nucleotides agree with TRBD1. The TCR originated in a human donor in good health (CMV status not recorded). Some clones in this sample may be carry-over from other donors' samples. The CDR3 protein is CASSFWTGGSTGNTIYF. The CDR3 nucleotides are TGTGCCAGCAGCTTTTGGACAGGGGGATCCACTGGAAACACCATATATTTT.